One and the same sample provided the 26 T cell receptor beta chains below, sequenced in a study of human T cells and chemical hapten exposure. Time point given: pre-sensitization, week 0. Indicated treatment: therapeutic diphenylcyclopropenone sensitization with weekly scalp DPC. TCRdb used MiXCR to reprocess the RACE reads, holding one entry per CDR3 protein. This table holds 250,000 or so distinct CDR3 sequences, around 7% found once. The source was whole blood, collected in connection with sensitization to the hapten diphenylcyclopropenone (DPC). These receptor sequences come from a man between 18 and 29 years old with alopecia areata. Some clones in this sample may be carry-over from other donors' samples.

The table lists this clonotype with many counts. CDR3 coding DNA: TGTGCCAGCAGCTTAGATTGGGGGTCCTATGGCTACACCTTC. As protein: CASSLDWGSYGYTF. The V call is TRBV7-2, the J call TRBJ1-2, with D possibly TRBD1 on 5 matching bases. Trimming removed 1 base from V and 4 bases from J, with 10 bases in between. CDR1 is SGHTA and CDR2 is FQGNSA in the germline V gene. This CDR3 is 14 amino acids long.

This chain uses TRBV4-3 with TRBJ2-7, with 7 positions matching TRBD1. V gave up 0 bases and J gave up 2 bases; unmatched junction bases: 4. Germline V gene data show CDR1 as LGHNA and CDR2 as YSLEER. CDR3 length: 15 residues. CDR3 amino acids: CASSQDSGTAYEQYF. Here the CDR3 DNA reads TGCGCCAGCAGCCAAGATAGTGGGACAGCCTACGAGCAGTACTTC.

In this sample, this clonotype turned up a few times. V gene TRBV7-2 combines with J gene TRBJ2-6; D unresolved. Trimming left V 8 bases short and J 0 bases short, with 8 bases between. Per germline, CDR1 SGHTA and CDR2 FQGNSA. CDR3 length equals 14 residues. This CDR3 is CASRRASGANVLTF. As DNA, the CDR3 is TGTGCCAGCCGACGGGCCTCTGGGGCCAACGTCCTGACTTTC.

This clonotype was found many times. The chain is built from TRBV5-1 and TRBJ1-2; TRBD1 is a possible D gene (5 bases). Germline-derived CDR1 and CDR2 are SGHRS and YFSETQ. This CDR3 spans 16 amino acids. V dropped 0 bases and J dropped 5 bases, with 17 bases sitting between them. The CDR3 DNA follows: TGCGCCAGCAGCTTGGAGGGGTTGCCGACGTCGTATGGCTACACCTTC. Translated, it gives CASSLEGLPTSYGYTF.

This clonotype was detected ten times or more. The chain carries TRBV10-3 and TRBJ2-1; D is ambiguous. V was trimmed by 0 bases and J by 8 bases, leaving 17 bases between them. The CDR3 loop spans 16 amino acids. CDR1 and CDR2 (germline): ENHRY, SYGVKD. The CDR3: CAISESSGLTGHEQFF. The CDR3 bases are TGTGCCATCAGTGAGTCCTCGGGCCTAACTGGGCATGAGCAGTTCTTC.

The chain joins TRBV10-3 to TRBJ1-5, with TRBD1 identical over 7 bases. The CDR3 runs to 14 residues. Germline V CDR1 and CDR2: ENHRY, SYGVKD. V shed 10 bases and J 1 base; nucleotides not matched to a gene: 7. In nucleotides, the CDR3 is TGTGCCAGCAGGGAGGGGGCGAGCAATCAGCCCCAGCATTTT. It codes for CASREGASNQPQHF.

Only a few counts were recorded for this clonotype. This chain's CDR3 is CASSQDRWDARGNTIYF. CDR3 in DNA: TGTGCCAGCAGCCAAGATCGCTGGGACGCTAGAGGAAACACCATATATTTT. The V call is TRBV4-2, the J call TRBJ1-3; possible D gene TRBD1, 5 bases. Trimming cost V 0 bases and J 4 bases, with 16 bases left between them. Germline-derived CDR1 and CDR2 are LGHNA and YNFKEQ. The CDR3 extends over 17 amino acids.

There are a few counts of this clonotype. The CDR3 loop reads CASSQSGGHYEQYF. In DNA, the CDR3 is TGCGCCAGCAGCCAATCCGGGGGACACTACGAGCAGTACTTC. V usage is TRBV4-3 and J usage is TRBJ2-7; the D call may be TRBD1 or TRBD2 (6 bases each). In germline, CDR1 is LGHNA, CDR2 YSLEER. V gave up 2 bases and J gave up 3 bases, with 11 bases separating them. The CDR3 runs to 14 residues.

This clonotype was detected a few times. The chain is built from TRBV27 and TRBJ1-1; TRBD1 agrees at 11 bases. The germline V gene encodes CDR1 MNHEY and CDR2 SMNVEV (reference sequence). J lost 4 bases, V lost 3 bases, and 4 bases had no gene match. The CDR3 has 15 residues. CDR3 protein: CASSFGQGAGTEAFF. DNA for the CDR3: TGTGCCAGCAGTTTTGGACAGGGGGCGGGCACTGAAGCTTTCTTT.

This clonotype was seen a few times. The CDR3 sequence is CSVGGIGETQYF. In DNA, the CDR3 is TGCAGCGTTGGGGGTATAGGGGAGACCCAGTACTTC. The chain recombines TRBV29-1 with TRBJ2-5; D is uncertain. The CDR3 is made up of 12 amino acids. Germline CDR1 SQVTM, CDR2 ANQGSEA. Trimming removed 4 bases at V and 5 bases at J, with 11 bases between.

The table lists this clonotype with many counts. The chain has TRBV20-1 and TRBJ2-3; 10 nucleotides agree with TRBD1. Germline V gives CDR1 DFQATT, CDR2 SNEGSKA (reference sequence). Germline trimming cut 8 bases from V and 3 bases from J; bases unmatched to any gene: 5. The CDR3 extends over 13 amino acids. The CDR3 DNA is TGCAGTCGCCCGGGACAGGGGACAGATACGCAGTATTTT. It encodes CSRPGQGTDTQYF.

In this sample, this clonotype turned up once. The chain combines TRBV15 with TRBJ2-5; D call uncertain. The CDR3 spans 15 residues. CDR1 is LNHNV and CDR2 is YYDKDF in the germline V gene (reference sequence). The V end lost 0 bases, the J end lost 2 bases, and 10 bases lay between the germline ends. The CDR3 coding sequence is TGTGCCACCAGCAGAGATGAAACTTTACAAGAGACCCAGTACTTC. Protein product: CATSRDETLQETQYF.

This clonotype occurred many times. Here the CDR3 reads CASSQQDRTPSEKLFF. The CDR3, as DNA: TGTGCCAGCAGCCAACAGGACAGGACGCCCTCCGAAAAACTGTTTTTT. V usage is TRBV4-2 and J usage is TRBJ1-4; TRBD1 matches 7 bases. CDR3 length equals 16 residues. V shed 2 bases, J shed 8 bases, and the junction held 11 bases outside the gene matches. Germline assignment: CDR1 LGHNA and CDR2 YNFKEQ.

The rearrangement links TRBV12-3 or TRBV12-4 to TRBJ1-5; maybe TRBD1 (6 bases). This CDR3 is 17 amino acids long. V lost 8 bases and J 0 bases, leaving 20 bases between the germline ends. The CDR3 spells CASGSLDRRFSNQPQHF. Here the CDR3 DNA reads TGTGCCAGCGGCTCCCTGGACAGAAGGTTTAGCAATCAGCCCCAGCATTTT.

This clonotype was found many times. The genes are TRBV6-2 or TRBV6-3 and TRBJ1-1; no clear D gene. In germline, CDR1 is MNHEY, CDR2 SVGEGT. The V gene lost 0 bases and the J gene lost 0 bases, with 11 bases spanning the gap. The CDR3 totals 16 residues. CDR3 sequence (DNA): TGTGCCAGCAGTTACTCGAAAGTTAATTTGAACACTGAAGCTTTCTTT. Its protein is CASSYSKVNLNTEAFF.

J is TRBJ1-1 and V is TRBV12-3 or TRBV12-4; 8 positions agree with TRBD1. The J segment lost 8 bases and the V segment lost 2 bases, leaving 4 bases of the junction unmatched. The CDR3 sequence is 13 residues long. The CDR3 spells CASSLIRDREAFF. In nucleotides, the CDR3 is TGTGCCAGCAGTTTAATACGGGACAGGGAAGCTTTCTTT.

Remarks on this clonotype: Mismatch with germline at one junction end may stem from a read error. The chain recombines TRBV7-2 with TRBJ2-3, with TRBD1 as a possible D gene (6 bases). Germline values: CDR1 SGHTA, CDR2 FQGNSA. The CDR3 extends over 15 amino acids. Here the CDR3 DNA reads TGTGCCAGCAGCTTGGAACCGGGGCTGACAGGTACGCAGTATTTT. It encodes CASSLEPGLTGTQYF.

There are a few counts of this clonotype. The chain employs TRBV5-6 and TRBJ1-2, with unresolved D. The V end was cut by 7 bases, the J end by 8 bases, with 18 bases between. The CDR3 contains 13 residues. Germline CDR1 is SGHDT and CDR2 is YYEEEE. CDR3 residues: CASLLGDSGGYTF. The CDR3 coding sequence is TGTGCCAGCCTCCTAGGAGACTCGGGGGGCTACACCTTC.

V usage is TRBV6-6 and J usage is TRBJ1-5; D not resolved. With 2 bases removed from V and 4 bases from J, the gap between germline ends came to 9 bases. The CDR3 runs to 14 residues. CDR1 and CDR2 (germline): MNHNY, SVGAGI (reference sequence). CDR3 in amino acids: CASSYELGNQPQHF. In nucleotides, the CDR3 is TGTGCCAGCAGTTACGAATTGGGAAATCAGCCCCAGCATTTT.

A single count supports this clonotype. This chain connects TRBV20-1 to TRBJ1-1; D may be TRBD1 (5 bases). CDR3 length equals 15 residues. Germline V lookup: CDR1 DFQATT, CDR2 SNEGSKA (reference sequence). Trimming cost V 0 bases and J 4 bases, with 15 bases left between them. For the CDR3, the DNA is TGCAGTGCTAGAGATTTGCGGCCGCAGGGCACTGAAGCTTTCTTT. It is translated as CSARDLRPQGTEAFF.

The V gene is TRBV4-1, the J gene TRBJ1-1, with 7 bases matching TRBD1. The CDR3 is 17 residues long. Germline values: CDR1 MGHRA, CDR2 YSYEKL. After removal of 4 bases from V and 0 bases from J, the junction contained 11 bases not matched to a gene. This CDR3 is CASSPGQARRLNTEAFF. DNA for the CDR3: TGCGCCAGCAGCCCCGGACAGGCCAGAAGGTTGAACACTGAAGCTTTCTTT.

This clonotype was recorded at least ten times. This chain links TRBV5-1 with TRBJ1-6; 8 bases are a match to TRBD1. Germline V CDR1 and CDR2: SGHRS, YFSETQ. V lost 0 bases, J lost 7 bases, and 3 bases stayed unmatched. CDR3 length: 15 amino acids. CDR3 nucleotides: TGCGCCAGCAGCTTGGCGGACAGGGAGAATTCACCCCTCCACTTT. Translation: CASSLADRENSPLHF.

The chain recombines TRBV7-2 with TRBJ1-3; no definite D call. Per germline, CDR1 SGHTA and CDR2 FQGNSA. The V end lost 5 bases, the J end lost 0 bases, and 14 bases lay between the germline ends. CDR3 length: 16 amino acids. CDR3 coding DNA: TGTGCCAGCAGCCTAGACCGAGAGCCCTCTGGAAACACCATATATTTT. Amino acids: CASSLDREPSGNTIYF. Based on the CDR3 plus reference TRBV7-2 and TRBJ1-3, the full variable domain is GAGVSQSPSNKVTEKGKDVELRCDPISGHTALYWYRQSLGQGLEFLIYFQGNSAPDKSGLPSDRFSAERTGGSVSTLTIQRTQQEDSAVYLCASSLDREPSGNTIYFGEGSWLTVV.

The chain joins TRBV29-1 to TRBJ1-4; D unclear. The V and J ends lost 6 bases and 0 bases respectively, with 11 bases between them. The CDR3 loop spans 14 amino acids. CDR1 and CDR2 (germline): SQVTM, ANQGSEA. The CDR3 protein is CSVPGESTNEKLFF. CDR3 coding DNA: TGCAGCGTGCCCGGGGAATCAACTAATGAAAAACTGTTTTTT.

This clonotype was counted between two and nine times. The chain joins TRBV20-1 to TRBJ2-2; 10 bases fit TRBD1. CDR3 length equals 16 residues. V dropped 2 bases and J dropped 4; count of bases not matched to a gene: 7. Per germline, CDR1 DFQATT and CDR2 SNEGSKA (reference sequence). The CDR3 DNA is TGCAGTGCTAGACCGCCCGGGACAGGGGTCACCGGGGAGCTGTTTTTT. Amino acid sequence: CSARPPGTGVTGELFF.

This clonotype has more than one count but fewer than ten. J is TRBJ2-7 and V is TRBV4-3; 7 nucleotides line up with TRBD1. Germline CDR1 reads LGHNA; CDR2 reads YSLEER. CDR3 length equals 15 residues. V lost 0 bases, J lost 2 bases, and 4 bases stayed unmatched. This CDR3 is CASSQEIQGTYEQYF. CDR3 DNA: TGCGCCAGCAGCCAAGAAATACAGGGGACCTACGAGCAGTACTTC.